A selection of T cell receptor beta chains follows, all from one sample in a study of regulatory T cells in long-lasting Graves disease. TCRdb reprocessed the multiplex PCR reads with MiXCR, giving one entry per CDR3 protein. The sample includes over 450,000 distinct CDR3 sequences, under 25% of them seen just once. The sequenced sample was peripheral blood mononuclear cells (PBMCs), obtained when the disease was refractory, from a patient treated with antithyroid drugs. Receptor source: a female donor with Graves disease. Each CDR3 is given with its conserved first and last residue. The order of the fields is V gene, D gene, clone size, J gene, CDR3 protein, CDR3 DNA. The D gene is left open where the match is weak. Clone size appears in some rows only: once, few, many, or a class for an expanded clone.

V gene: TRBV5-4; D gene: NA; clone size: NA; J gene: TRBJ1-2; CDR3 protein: CASTQREVYGYTF; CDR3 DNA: TGTGCCAGCACCCAGAGGGAGGTCTATGGCTACACCTTC
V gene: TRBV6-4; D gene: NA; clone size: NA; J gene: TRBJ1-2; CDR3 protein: CASRTPFGDGDVGYGYTF; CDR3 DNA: TGTGCCAGCAGGACTCCCTTTGGGGATGGGGATGTCGGCTATGGCTACACCTTC
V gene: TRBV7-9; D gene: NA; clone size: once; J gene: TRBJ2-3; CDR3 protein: CASSLTAAMDTQYF; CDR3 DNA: TGTGCCAGCAGCTTAACGGCGGCTATGGATACGCAGTATTTT
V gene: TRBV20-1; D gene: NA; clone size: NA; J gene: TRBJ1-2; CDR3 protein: CSAREQGSYGYTF; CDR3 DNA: TGCAGTGCTAGAGAGCAGGGGAGCTATGGCTACACCTTC
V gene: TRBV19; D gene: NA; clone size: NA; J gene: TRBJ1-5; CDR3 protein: CASSRWSNQPQHF; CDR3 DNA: TGTGCCAGTAGCCGATGGAGCAATCAGCCCCAGCATTTT
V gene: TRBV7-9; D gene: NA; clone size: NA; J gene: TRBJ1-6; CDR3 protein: CASSDGRSNSPLHF; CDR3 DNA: TGTGCCAGCAGTGATGGACGGTCTAATTCACCCCTCCACTTT
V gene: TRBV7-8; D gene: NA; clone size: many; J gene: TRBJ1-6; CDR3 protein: CASSPSGRYNSPLHF; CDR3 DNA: TGTGCCAGCAGCCCCTCGGGGCGTTATAATTCACCCCTCCACTTT
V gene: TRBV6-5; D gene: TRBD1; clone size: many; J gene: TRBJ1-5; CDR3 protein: CASSYTGVNQPQHF; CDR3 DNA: TGTGCCAGCAGTTACACAGGGGTTAATCAGCCCCAGCATTTT
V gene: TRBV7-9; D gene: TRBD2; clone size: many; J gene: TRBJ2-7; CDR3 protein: CASSPPLAGGLGEQYF; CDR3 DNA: TGTGCCAGCAGCCCACCACTAGCGGGGGGGCTGGGCGAGCAGTACTTC
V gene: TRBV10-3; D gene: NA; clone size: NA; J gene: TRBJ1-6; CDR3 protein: CVISDMTDSPLHF; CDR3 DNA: TGTGTCATCAGTGATATGACGGATTCACCCCTCCACTTT
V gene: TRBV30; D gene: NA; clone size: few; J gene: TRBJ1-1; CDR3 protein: CAWIRGANTEAFF; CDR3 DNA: TGTGCCTGGATCCGGGGGGCTAACACTGAAGCTTTCTTT
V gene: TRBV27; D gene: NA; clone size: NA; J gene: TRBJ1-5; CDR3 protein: CASSLRAYSNQPQHF; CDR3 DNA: TGTGCCAGCAGTTTACGTGCATATAGCAATCAGCCCCAGCATTTT
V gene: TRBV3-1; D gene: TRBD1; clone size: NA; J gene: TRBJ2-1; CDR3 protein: CASSQAARDSYNEQFF; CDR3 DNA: TGTGCCAGCAGCCAAGCCGCCCGGGACAGCTACAATGAGCAGTTCTTC
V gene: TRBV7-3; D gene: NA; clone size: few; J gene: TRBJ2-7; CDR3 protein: CASSPQTGFSSYEQYF; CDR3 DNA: TGTGCCAGCAGCCCTCAGACAGGTTTTAGCTCCTACGAGCAGTACTTC
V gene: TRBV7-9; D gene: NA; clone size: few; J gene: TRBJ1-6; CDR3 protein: CASSSGAKPYSPLHF; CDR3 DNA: TGTGCCAGCAGCTCCGGGGCCAAACCCTATTCACCCCTCCACTTT
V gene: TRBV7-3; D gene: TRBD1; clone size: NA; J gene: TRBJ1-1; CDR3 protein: CASSGGTASEAFF; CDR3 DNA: TGTGCCAGCAGCGGTGGGACAGCGAGTGAAGCTTTCTTT
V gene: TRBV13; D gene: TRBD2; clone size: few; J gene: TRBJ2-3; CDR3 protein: CASSLLAGGVDTQYF; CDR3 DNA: TGTGCCAGCAGCTTACTAGCGGGAGGAGTAGATACGCAGTATTTT